This T cell receptor (beta chain) was identified in a study of shared clonotypes between healthy human individuals. Donation came from healthy HIV-negative adults that had no recent acute infections or vaccinations. The study drew all its donors from Caucasian adults living in Nashville, Tennessee. Overall study findings and caveats: Donor clonotype sharing was expected to depend on sequencing depth.

With regard to this clone: The antigen is unknown.

The germline V gene has CDR1 SEHNR and CDR2 FQNEAQ (reference sequence). With 5 bases removed from V and 3 bases from J, the gap between germline ends came to 14 bases. The CDR3 length is 14 residues. Method: immunoSEQ multiplex PCR; TCRdb's copy keeps in-frame clones and lacks some. Found here are approximately 470,000 clones, around 85% of them singletons; the top ten hold roughly 12%. This sequence originates from a woman aged 40 to 50 in good health. Some clones in this sample may be carry-over from other donors' samples. The sequencing input was PBMCs. The chain couples TRBV7-9 to TRBJ2-7; perhaps TRBD1 as D (5 bases). DNA of the CDR3: TGTGCCAGCAGCGGCCAGGGTTTAGTCTACGAGCAGTACTTC. Translating it yields CASSGQGLVYEQYF.